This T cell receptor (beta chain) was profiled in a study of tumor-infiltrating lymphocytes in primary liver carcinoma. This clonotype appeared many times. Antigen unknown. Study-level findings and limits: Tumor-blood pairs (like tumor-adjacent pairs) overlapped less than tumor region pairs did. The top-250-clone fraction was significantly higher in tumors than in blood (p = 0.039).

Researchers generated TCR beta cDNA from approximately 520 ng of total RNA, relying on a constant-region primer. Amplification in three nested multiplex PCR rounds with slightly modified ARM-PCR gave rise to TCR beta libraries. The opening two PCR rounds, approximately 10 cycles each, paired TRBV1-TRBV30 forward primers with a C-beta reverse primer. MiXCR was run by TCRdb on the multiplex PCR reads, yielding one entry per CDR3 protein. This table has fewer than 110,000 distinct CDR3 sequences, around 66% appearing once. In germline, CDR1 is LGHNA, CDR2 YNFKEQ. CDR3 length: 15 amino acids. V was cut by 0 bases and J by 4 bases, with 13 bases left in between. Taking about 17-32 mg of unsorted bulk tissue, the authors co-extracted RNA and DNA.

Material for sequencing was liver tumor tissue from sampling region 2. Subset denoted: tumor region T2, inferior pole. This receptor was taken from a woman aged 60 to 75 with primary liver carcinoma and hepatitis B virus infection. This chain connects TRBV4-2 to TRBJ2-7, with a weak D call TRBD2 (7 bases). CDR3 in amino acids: CASSQEFGGQYEQYF. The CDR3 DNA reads TGTGCCAGCAGCCAAGAATTCGGGGGGCAGTACGAGCAGTACTTC.